A single sample is the source of the 14 T cell receptor beta chains below, sequenced in a study of human T cells and chemical hapten exposure. Indicated time point: patch test 1, 2 weeks after DPC sensitization. Treatment reported: therapeutic diphenylcyclopropenone sensitization with weekly scalp DPC. From the RACE reads, TCRdb called clonotypes with MiXCR, one entry per CDR3 protein. Of 80,000 to 95,000 distinct CDR3 sequences detected, about 10% appear once; the ten largest clones hold around 4.2%. The sample here was whole blood, taken in connection with sensitization to the hapten diphenylcyclopropenone (DPC). Receptors were obtained from a woman aged 45 to 65 with alopecia areata. Some clones in this sample may be carry-over from other donors' samples.

This rearrangement joins TRBV6-5 to TRBJ2-1; D call uncertain. The CDR3 sequence is 12 residues long. Deletions cut 4 bases from V and 4 bases from J, with 5 bases between. Per the germline V gene, CDR1 is MNHEY and CDR2 is SVGAGI. CDR3 nucleotides: TGTGCCAGCAGTTCTCAGTACAATGAGCAGTTCTTC. Its protein product is CASSSQYNEQFF.

In its sample, this clonotype was seen once. Since a much larger clone is just one base distant, this may be a read error. This chain links TRBV18 with TRBJ2-6, with 9 bases identical to TRBD2. The germline V gene has CDR1 KGHSH and CDR2 LQKENI. The CDR3 extends over 18 amino acids. CDR3 region: CASSPIPGLAAGTNVLTF. As DNA, the CDR3 is TGTGCCAGCTCACCTATCCCGGGACTAGCTGCTGGGACCAACGTCCTGACTTTC.

The chain has TRBV18 and TRBJ1-1; 7 nucleotides match TRBD1. The germline CDR1 and CDR2 sequences are KGHSH and LQKENI. With 1 base clipped from V and 1 base from J, the junction kept 3 bases outside the gene matches. The CDR3 runs 15 residues. CDR3 sequence (DNA): TGTGCCAGCTCACCACAGGGGGCGAGGAACACTGAAGCTTTCTTT. This encodes CASSPQGARNTEAFF.

This clonotype showed up many times. The genes are TRBV6-5 and TRBJ1-1, with TRBD1 as a possible D gene (6 bases). The germline CDR1 and CDR2 sequences are MNHEY and SVGAGI. The V end lost 0 bases, the J end lost 5 bases, and 10 bases lay between the germline ends. The CDR3 is 14 residues long. Here the CDR3 DNA reads TGTGCCAGCAGTTACTCGCGGGGGGCGACTGAAGCTTTCTTT. It encodes CASSYSRGATEAFF.

The rearrangement links TRBV6-5 to TRBJ2-1; D gene ambiguous. Trimming removed 6 bases from V and 0 bases from J, with 18 bases in between. CDR1 is MNHEY, CDR2 SVGAGI, per germline. The CDR3 totals 17 residues. The CDR3 spells CASRARIRRSSYNEQFF. CDR3 DNA: TGTGCCAGCAGGGCCCGAATACGGCGGAGCTCCTACAATGAGCAGTTCTTC.

The chain employs TRBV7-2 and TRBJ2-3; D is undetermined. V dropped 6 bases and J dropped 2 bases, with 12 bases sitting between them. Looked up from germline, CDR1 is SGHTA and CDR2 is FQGNSA. CDR3 length equals 14 residues. The CDR3 loop is CASRSGVLTDTQYF. The CDR3 coding sequence is TGTGCCAGCAGATCTGGGGTTCTCACAGATACGCAGTATTTT.

This clonotype was detected many times. The junction does not match germline at one end; this may be a read error. The V gene is TRBV7-2, the J gene TRBJ2-5; no definite D call. Per germline, CDR1 SGHTA and CDR2 FQGNSA. The CDR3 consists of 13 residues. DNA of the CDR3: TGCGCCAGCAGCTTAGGTCCCCAAGAGACCCAGTACTTC. It is translated as CASSLGPQETQYF.

For the CDR3, the DNA is TGTGCCAGCAGCCCGAGAGCTCTCGAGCAGTTCTTC. Amino acids: CASSPRALEQFF. This chain uses TRBV7-2 with TRBJ2-1; D is uncertain. Germline assignment: CDR1 SGHTA and CDR2 FQGNSA. V was shortened by 5 bases and J by 10 bases, with 12 bases between the two germline ends. This CDR3 is 12 amino acids long.

Within the sample, this clonotype is medium-sized (0.01 to 0.1%). This chain uses TRBV27 with TRBJ1-1; 8 bases are shared with TRBD1. Germline values: CDR1 MNHEY, CDR2 SMNVEV (reference sequence). V lost 1 base, J lost 5 bases, and 6 bases stayed unmatched. This CDR3 has 15 residues. The CDR3 nucleotides are TGTGCCAGCAGTTTATACCAGGGGGCGAGGACTGAAGCTTTCTTT. Its translation: CASSLYQGARTEAFF.

This clonotype was seen ten or more times. This chain links TRBV25-1 with TRBJ2-2, with D possibly being TRBD1 (5 bases). The V end was cut by 3 bases, the J end by 6 bases, with 14 bases between. Germline lookup yields CDR1 MGHDK and CDR2 SYGVNS. This CDR3 has 15 amino acids. DNA for the CDR3: TGTGCCAGCAGTGACCCCGCCAGGGTGGCCGGGGAGCTGTTTTTT. Translating it yields CASSDPARVAGELFF.

A remark on this clonotype: One end of the junction fails to match germline, which may point to a read error. CDR3 DNA: TGTGCCAGCAGGGAAACGACAGGGGGCAAGCAGCCCCAGCATTTT. It yields the protein CASRETTGGKQPQHF. The chain links TRBV2 to TRBJ1-5, with TRBD1 matching 10 bases. Germline V gives CDR1 SNHLY, CDR2 FYNNEI. The CDR3 loop spans 15 amino acids.

The chain uses TRBV19 and TRBJ2-1; 8 bases are shared with TRBD1. Trimming took 1 base from V and 9 from J; bases not matched to a gene: 5. The length of the CDR3 is 14 residues. From germline, CDR1 is LNHDA and CDR2 SQIVND (reference sequence). Here the CDR3 reads CASSIVPGGSEQFF. In nucleotides, the CDR3 is TGTGCCAGTAGTATAGTGCCAGGGGGCAGTGAGCAGTTCTTC. Looking up the rest from reference TRBV19 and TRBJ2-1 gives the full variable domain: DGGITQSPKYLFRKEGQNVTLSCEQNLNHDAMYWYRQDPGQGLRLIYYSQIVNDFQKGDIAEGYSVSREKKESFPLTVTSAQKNPTAFYLCASSIVPGGSEQFFGPGTRLTVL.

CDR3 bases: TGTGCCAGCAGTGCGGACGGCCTGAACACCGGGGAGCTGTTTTTT. Translated: CASSADGLNTGELFF. The J gene is TRBJ2-2, the V gene TRBV6-1; D uncertain. There are 15 residues in the CDR3. Germline loops: CDR1 MNHNS, CDR2 SASEGT. V dropped 4 bases and J dropped 1 base, with 10 bases sitting between them.

V gene TRBV30 combines with J gene TRBJ2-6; 12 nucleotides align to TRBD2. The CDR3 is 18 residues long. V shed 2 bases, J shed 0 bases, and the junction held 5 bases outside the gene matches. The germline gives CDR1 GTSNPN, CDR2 SVGIG (reference sequence). The CDR3 DNA reads as TGTGCCTGGAGTACTAGCGGGAGGAGAGACTCTGGGGCCAACGTCCTGACTTTC. It specifies CAWSTSGRRDSGANVLTF.